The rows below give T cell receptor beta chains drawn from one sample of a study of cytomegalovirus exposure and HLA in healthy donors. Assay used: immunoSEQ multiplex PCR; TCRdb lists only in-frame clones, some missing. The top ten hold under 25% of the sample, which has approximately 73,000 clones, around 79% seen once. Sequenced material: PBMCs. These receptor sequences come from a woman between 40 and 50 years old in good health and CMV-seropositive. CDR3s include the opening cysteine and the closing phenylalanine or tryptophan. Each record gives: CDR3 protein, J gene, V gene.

CASNRDSPLHF	TRBJ1-6	TRBV7-3
CASSRGQGSQPQHF	TRBJ1-5	TRBV7-8
CASSEQGLGVNEQFF	TRBJ2-1	TRBV6-1
CASSLDGESRAFF	TRBJ1-1	TRBV7-3
CASSPGTSGRADTQYF	TRBJ2-3	TRBV28
CASSPWTSGNEQFF	TRBJ2-1	TRBV7-9
CASSRQSSYNSPLHF	TRBJ1-6	TRBV5-1
CASSPGTGRETQYF	TRBJ2-5	TRBV18
CASSDWRNQETQYF	TRBJ2-5	TRBV25-1
CASSESGSWTGELFF	TRBJ2-2	TRBV6-1
CASSLSIEAEQFF	TRBJ2-1	TRBV7-9
CASSEAGQGRTQYF	TRBJ2-4	TRBV2
CSAGGTPSTDTQYF	TRBJ2-3	TRBV29-1
CASSNNVGTDTQYF	TRBJ2-3	TRBV6-1
CASSLADRAGAEAFF	TRBJ1-1	TRBV5-1
CAGGQGALNTEAFF	TRBJ1-1	TRBV5-6
CASIKRQGANNEQFF	TRBJ2-1	TRBV6-1
CASSDISAPVMTQHF	TRBJ1-5	TRBV6-1
CASSPSGTTGKLFF	TRBJ1-4	TRBV7-9
CAWSVAGRYGYTF	TRBJ1-2	TRBV30
CASRTGHSNTEAFF	TRBJ1-1	TRBV5-1
CASSRGPEPNYGYTF	TRBJ1-2	TRBV6-5
CATRQGVGTDTQYF	TRBJ2-3	TRBV2
CATSLGAGYEKLFF	TRBJ1-4	TRBV15
CASSETTVNYGYTF	TRBJ1-2	TRBV2
CAATGGYEQYF	TRBJ2-7	TRBV10-3
CAIMGGGTGNNEQFF	TRBJ2-1	TRBV10-3
CASSFESGTGGAGYGYTF	TRBJ1-2	TRBV7-7
CASSPSGGYNEQFF	TRBJ2-1	TRBV7-6
CASSIEDRGYEQYF	TRBJ2-7	TRBV19
CASSLDASGNYEQYF	TRBJ2-7	TRBV11-3
CATSNRVGVGNQPQHF	TRBJ1-5	TRBV15
CASSMGQDLSGNTIYF	TRBJ1-3	TRBV6-6
CASSQDPGGYGYTF	TRBJ1-2	TRBV4-1
CACGTSGSAEQFF	TRBJ2-1	TRBV2
CSVALGGSNYGYTF	TRBJ1-2	TRBV29-1
CASGDATGGGTEAFF	TRBJ1-1	TRBV12-5
CASSPTGTSDTLQFF	TRBJ2-1	TRBV18